The clone carrying this T cell receptor (beta chain) has at least ten counts. Its antigen is as yet unknown. TCR alpha and beta CDR3 regions were amplified from RNA using iRepertoire nested multiplex PCR. Input was roughly 85-450 ng of tissue mRNA or PBMC total RNA. MiXCR was run by TCRdb on the multiplex PCR reads, yielding one entry per CDR3 protein. The sample lists tens of thousands of distinct CDR3 sequences, 35% to 45% occurring once. This sample was included in a study of glioma-infiltrating T cells. Germline-derived CDR1 and CDR2 are SEHNR and FQNEAQ (reference sequence). V lost 0 bases and J 0 bases, leaving 9 bases between the germline ends. This CDR3 has 16 amino acids. Overall study findings and caveats: Only very few CDR3 sequences appeared in both tissue and blood. Gliomas, especially low-grade, showed above-expected tissue-blood divergence; non-neoplastic patients showed below.

This TCR was sampled from a human donor with low-grade glioma or glioblastoma, undergoing nonglioma brain surgery, or in good health (not recorded which). The sample consisted of glioma tissue, nonneoplastic brain tissue, or PBMCs (not recorded which). The chain links TRBV7-9 to TRBJ1-5; a possible D gene is TRBD1 (6 bases). This CDR3 is CASSLAGGFSNQPQHF. CDR3 DNA sequence: TGTGCCAGCAGCTTAGCAGGGGGGTTTAGCAATCAGCCCCAGCATTTT.